A selection of T cell receptor beta chains follows, all from one sample in a study of T cell repertoires in ileal Crohn's disease. The table came from immunoSEQ multiplex PCR; TCRdb's copy has only in-frame clones and leaves some out. The repertoire holds 900 to 1,100 clones, with around 85% as singletons. Sequenced material: ileal tissue. The receptors originated from an adult with Crohn's disease. CDR3s include the opening cysteine and the closing phenylalanine or tryptophan. A D gene is named only where the DNA matches it firmly. Expanded clones get a size class; other rows say once, few or many, or leave the size out.

d_call: NA
clone_size: NA
v_call: TRBV30
j_call: TRBJ2-3
cdr3_length: 13
cdr3_nt: TGTGCCTGGAGTGTCCTAGCGTCAGATACGCAGTATTTT
cdr3_aa: CAWSVLASDTQYF

d_call: NA
clone_size: few
v_call: TRBV30
j_call: TRBJ2-5
cdr3_length: 11
cdr3_nt: TGTGCCTGGACTGGAGGGGAGACCCAGTACTTC
cdr3_aa: CAWTGGETQYF

d_call: NA
clone_size: NA
v_call: TRBV27
j_call: TRBJ2-1
cdr3_length: 14
cdr3_nt: TGTGCCAGCACTACCAACTCCCCCTACAATGAGCAGTTCTTC
cdr3_aa: CASTTNSPYNEQFF

d_call: NA
clone_size: NA
v_call: TRBV28
j_call: TRBJ1-1
cdr3_length: 14
cdr3_nt: TGTGCCAGCAACGCACACCGAGGGTACACTGAAGCTTTCTTT
cdr3_aa: CASNAHRGYTEAFF

d_call: TRBD1
clone_size: NA
v_call: TRBV7-2
j_call: TRBJ1-2
cdr3_length: 16
cdr3_nt: TGTGCCAGCAGCGATCCGGGACAGGGGGGAATTCGTGGCTACACCTTC
cdr3_aa: CASSDPGQGGIRGYTF

d_call: TRBD1
clone_size: NA
v_call: TRBV11-2
j_call: TRBJ1-1
cdr3_length: 15
cdr3_nt: TGTGCCAGCAGCACGGGACAGGGGATGAACACTGAAGCTTTCTTT
cdr3_aa: CASSTGQGMNTEAFF

d_call: NA
clone_size: NA
v_call: TRBV6-4
j_call: TRBJ2-1
cdr3_length: 15
cdr3_nt: TGTGCCAGCAGTGACTCTAGCGGCTCCTACAATGAGCAGTTCTTC
cdr3_aa: CASSDSSGSYNEQFF

d_call: TRBD1
clone_size: NA
v_call: TRBV5-6
j_call: TRBJ2-3
cdr3_length: 13
cdr3_nt: TGTGCCAGCTGTACAGGGGGCGCAGATACGCAGTATTTT
cdr3_aa: CASCTGGADTQYF

d_call: NA
clone_size: NA
v_call: TRBV5-1
j_call: TRBJ2-2
cdr3_length: 14
cdr3_nt: TGCGCCAGCAGCTTGGGTCAGGGCACCGGGGAGCTGTTTTTT
cdr3_aa: CASSLGQGTGELFF

d_call: NA
clone_size: NA
v_call: TRBV6-6
j_call: TRBJ2-7
cdr3_length: 12
cdr3_nt: TGTGCCAGCAGTTGGACAGCGAGCGAGCAGTACTTC
cdr3_aa: CASSWTASEQYF

d_call: TRBD1
clone_size: once
v_call: TRBV7-9
j_call: TRBJ2-7
cdr3_length: 13
cdr3_nt: TGTGCCAGCAGCTTAGCAGGGGGCGCCGAGCAGTACTTC
cdr3_aa: CASSLAGGAEQYF

d_call: NA
clone_size: NA
v_call: TRBV28
j_call: TRBJ1-6
cdr3_length: 15
cdr3_nt: TGTGCCAGCCGGGTAGGGGCCTTCTATAATTCACCCCTCCACTTT
cdr3_aa: CASRVGAFYNSPLHF

d_call: NA
clone_size: few
v_call: TRBV28
j_call: TRBJ2-7
cdr3_length: 16
cdr3_nt: TGTGCCAGCAGTTCCTTCTCAGGAGGAACCTCCTACGAGCAGTACTTC
cdr3_aa: CASSSFSGGTSYEQYF

d_call: NA
clone_size: NA
v_call: TRBV11-2
j_call: TRBJ2-1
cdr3_length: 13
cdr3_nt: TGTGCCAGCAGCTTATTGGCGTACGGCCTAGGGTTCTTC
cdr3_aa: CASSLLAYGLGFF

d_call: TRBD2
clone_size: NA
v_call: TRBV5-8
j_call: TRBJ2-7
cdr3_length: 15
cdr3_nt: TGTGCCAGCAGCTTGAAGACTAGCGGACTCTACGAGCAGTACTTC
cdr3_aa: CASSLKTSGLYEQYF

d_call: TRBD1
clone_size: NA
v_call: TRBV29-1
j_call: TRBJ2-2
cdr3_length: 16
cdr3_nt: TGCAGCGTTGGTCCCCAGGGGGCTATGAACACCGGGGAGCTGTTTTTT
cdr3_aa: CSVGPQGAMNTGELFF

d_call: NA
clone_size: NA
v_call: TRBV7-9
j_call: TRBJ1-1
cdr3_length: 16
cdr3_nt: TGTGCCAGCAGCTTAGTACCGGAGACCATAGGTACTGAAGCTTTCTTT
cdr3_aa: CASSLVPETIGTEAFF

d_call: NA
clone_size: NA
v_call: TRBV7-6
j_call: TRBJ2-1
cdr3_length: 13
cdr3_nt: TGTGCCAGCAGCTTAGCAGGGGACAATGAGCAGTTCTTC
cdr3_aa: CASSLAGDNEQFF

d_call: NA
clone_size: NA
v_call: TRBV5-6
j_call: TRBJ2-6
cdr3_length: 17
cdr3_nt: TGTGCCAGCAGTTATTCAGGGGGGACCTCTGGGGCCAACGTCCTGACTTTC
cdr3_aa: CASSYSGGTSGANVLTF

d_call: NA
clone_size: NA
v_call: TRBV5-4
j_call: TRBJ2-7
cdr3_length: 13
cdr3_nt: TGTGCCAGCAGCTTTGGACAGCGCTACGAGCAGTACTTC
cdr3_aa: CASSFGQRYEQYF

d_call: NA
clone_size: NA
v_call: TRBV19
j_call: TRBJ2-6
cdr3_length: 16
cdr3_nt: TGTGCCAGTAGTATAAGCGGAAGCTCTGGGGCCAACGTCCTGACTTTC
cdr3_aa: CASSISGSSGANVLTF

d_call: NA
clone_size: NA
v_call: TRBV9
j_call: TRBJ2-1
cdr3_length: 16
cdr3_nt: TGTGCCAGCAGCGTAGTACGTGGCTCCACCTACAATGAGCAGTTCTTC
cdr3_aa: CASSVVRGSTYNEQFF

d_call: TRBD2
clone_size: NA
v_call: TRBV30
j_call: TRBJ2-3
cdr3_length: 17
cdr3_nt: TGTGCCTGGAGTCACTCCTTGGGACTAGCGGGCACAGATACGCAGTATTTT
cdr3_aa: CAWSHSLGLAGTDTQYF

d_call: NA
clone_size: NA
v_call: TRBV30
j_call: TRBJ1-1
cdr3_length: 11
cdr3_nt: TGTGCCTGGAGTGGTACCGTGGAGGCTTTCTTT
cdr3_aa: CAWSGTVEAFF

d_call: NA
clone_size: NA
v_call: TRBV23-1
j_call: TRBJ1-1
cdr3_length: 17
cdr3_nt: TGCGCCAGCAGTCAGGCGAATTTTTTCAGGGGGAACACTGAAGCTTTCTTT
cdr3_aa: CASSQANFFRGNTEAFF

d_call: TRBD1
clone_size: NA
v_call: TRBV11-2
j_call: TRBJ2-7
cdr3_length: 15
cdr3_nt: TGTGCCAGCAGCCCCAGGCGACAGGGGGCTAGAGAGCAGTACTTC
cdr3_aa: CASSPRRQGAREQYF

d_call: TRBD2
clone_size: NA
v_call: TRBV29-1
j_call: TRBJ2-3
cdr3_length: 15
cdr3_nt: TGCAGCGTAGCCGGACTAGCGGGGTGGGCAGATACGCAGTATTTT
cdr3_aa: CSVAGLAGWADTQYF

d_call: TRBD1
clone_size: once
v_call: TRBV27
j_call: TRBJ1-2
cdr3_length: 13
cdr3_nt: TGTGCCAGCAGAATACAGGGGGGTCAGGGCTACACCTTC
cdr3_aa: CASRIQGGQGYTF

d_call: NA
clone_size: few
v_call: TRBV28
j_call: TRBJ2-7
cdr3_length: 11
cdr3_nt: TGTGCCAGCAGTTCGGGCTACGAGCAGTACTTC
cdr3_aa: CASSSGYEQYF

d_call: TRBD1
clone_size: large
v_call: TRBV7-2
j_call: TRBJ1-1
cdr3_length: 15
cdr3_nt: TGTGCCAGCAGCCCGAGGACAGGGAGGGACACTGAAGCTTTCTTT
cdr3_aa: CASSPRTGRDTEAFF

d_call: TRBD1
clone_size: NA
v_call: TRBV28
j_call: TRBJ1-1
cdr3_length: 15
cdr3_nt: TGTGCCAGCAGTCCCGGGACAGGGGCGCGGGAAGGAGCTTTCTTT
cdr3_aa: CASSPGTGAREGAFF

d_call: NA
clone_size: NA
v_call: TRBV6-6
j_call: TRBJ2-1
cdr3_length: 15
cdr3_nt: TGTGCCAGCAGTTCCGCGGATCCCTCCTACAATGAGCAGTTCTTC
cdr3_aa: CASSSADPSYNEQFF

d_call: TRBD2
clone_size: NA
v_call: TRBV4-3
j_call: TRBJ2-3
cdr3_length: 19
cdr3_nt: TGCGCCAGCAGCCACAGCTCCTCTACTAGCGGGGGTCCCTCAGATACGCAGTATTTT
cdr3_aa: CASSHSSSTSGGPSDTQYF

d_call: NA
clone_size: NA
v_call: TRBV29-1
j_call: TRBJ2-5
cdr3_length: 8
cdr3_nt: TGCAGCGCGGAACAGGGAAACTTC
cdr3_aa: CSAEQGNF

d_call: TRBD2
clone_size: NA
v_call: TRBV7-2
j_call: TRBJ2-3
cdr3_length: 15
cdr3_nt: TGTGCCAGCAGCTGGACTAGCGGGTCCACAGATACGCAGTATTTT
cdr3_aa: CASSWTSGSTDTQYF

d_call: TRBD1
clone_size: NA
v_call: TRBV2
j_call: TRBJ2-4
cdr3_length: 15
cdr3_nt: TGTGCCAGCAGTGAAGGGCAGGGGGCAAGAAACATTCAGTACTTC
cdr3_aa: CASSEGQGARNIQYF

d_call: TRBD2
clone_size: NA
v_call: TRBV7-2
j_call: TRBJ2-1
cdr3_length: 16
cdr3_nt: TGTGCCAGCAGCTTCAGACTAGCGGGGGGATACAATGAGCAGTTCTTC
cdr3_aa: CASSFRLAGGYNEQFF

d_call: NA
clone_size: NA
v_call: TRBV19
j_call: TRBJ2-1
cdr3_length: 14
cdr3_nt: TGTGCCAGTAGCCCGGGACTGTTCTACAATGAGCAGTTCTTC
cdr3_aa: CASSPGLFYNEQFF

d_call: TRBD1
clone_size: NA
v_call: TRBV2
j_call: TRBJ1-2
cdr3_length: 14
cdr3_nt: TGTGCCAGCGGCCAGACAGGGCGAGAGGATGGCTACACCTTC
cdr3_aa: CASGQTGREDGYTF

d_call: TRBD1
clone_size: NA
v_call: TRBV7-9
j_call: TRBJ2-2
cdr3_length: 16
cdr3_nt: TGTGCCAGCAGCGGATTGACAGGGTTCGACACCGGGGAGCTGTTTTTT
cdr3_aa: CASSGLTGFDTGELFF

d_call: TRBD2
clone_size: NA
v_call: TRBV7-3
j_call: TRBJ2-5
cdr3_length: 15
cdr3_nt: TGTGCCAGCAGCCTAGGAGCGGGGGGGCTAGAGACCCAGTACTTC
cdr3_aa: CASSLGAGGLETQYF

d_call: TRBD2
clone_size: few
v_call: TRBV5-5
j_call: TRBJ2-3
cdr3_length: 16
cdr3_nt: TGTGCCAGCAGCTTCTTAGCGGGGGGTAGCACAGATACGCAGTATTTT
cdr3_aa: CASSFLAGGSTDTQYF

d_call: TRBD1
clone_size: NA
v_call: TRBV27
j_call: TRBJ1-2
cdr3_length: 14
cdr3_nt: TGTGCCAGCAGTTCGGGACAGGCGCGCTATGGCTACACCTTC
cdr3_aa: CASSSGQARYGYTF

d_call: TRBD1
clone_size: NA
v_call: TRBV29-1
j_call: TRBJ1-1
cdr3_length: 12
cdr3_nt: TGCAGCGGCCAGGGGGCTGGCACTGAAGCTTTCTTT
cdr3_aa: CSGQGAGTEAFF

d_call: TRBD1
clone_size: NA
v_call: TRBV6-1
j_call: TRBJ2-7
cdr3_length: 13
cdr3_nt: TGTGCCAGCAGTGAGACAGGGTTTAACGAGCAGTACTTC
cdr3_aa: CASSETGFNEQYF

d_call: TRBD1
clone_size: NA
v_call: TRBV19
j_call: TRBJ2-5
cdr3_length: 14
cdr3_nt: TGTGCCAGTAGTAACATGGGACAGCTCCAGACCCAGTACTTC
cdr3_aa: CASSNMGQLQTQYF

d_call: NA
clone_size: NA
v_call: TRBV11-2
j_call: TRBJ2-7
cdr3_length: 11
cdr3_nt: TGTGCCAGCAGTCTTACCTACGAGCAGTACTTC
cdr3_aa: CASSLTYEQYF